This T cell receptor (beta chain) stems from a study of blood T cells in healthy people across ages. Looking at the study overall: When template switching was applied, about one barcoded beta molecule was captured per two T cells.

This CDR3 is built from 15 residues. V dropped 7 bases and J dropped 2; count of bases not matched to a gene: 10. Germline V lookup: CDR1 MNHNY, CDR2 SVGAGI (reference sequence). For the second PCR, which ran for 7 to 11 cycles, a sample-barcoded 5' primer and a J-beta primer mix were used. TCRdb fed the 5' RACE reads into MiXCR, producing one record per CDR3 protein. The sample yields about 680,000 distinct CDR3 sequences, more than 40% seen once. Each sample gave at least 7 million isolated PBMCs. This clonotype came up a few times. This chain joins TRBV6-6 and TRBJ2-7; 8 nucleotides agree with TRBD2. The clonotype comes from a woman between 55 and 75 years old in good health. The sample taken for sequencing was blood. The CDR3 DNA reads TGTGCCAGCACCTTTACCGGGGGGGCGGCCTACGAGCAGTACTTC. The encoded protein is CASTFTGGAAYEQYF.